The sequence of this TCR beta chain was determined in a study of control samples from healthy donors and cancer patients (dated by TCRdb to 2020 to 2021). For this clone: Its specific antigen is unknown. Base qualities are not provided; no much larger clone lies one nucleotide away.

The library was generated by the immunoSEQ multiplex PCR assay. TCRdb took this table from immuneACCESS and kept in-frame rearrangements with V and J called. Such tables lack part of the clones; where checked against another copy, unresolved V genes explain under half of the gap, and the rest is unexplained. Within this sample are some 130,000 clones, with 80% to 95% of them counted one time only. The top ten clonotypes cover less than 7% of the sample. The CDR3 has 13 amino acids, counting the end cysteine and phenylalanine. Only the CDR3 part of the read is kept: 39 bases, read in frame from the first base. Cut back by 7 bases and 0 bases, the V and J ends lie 9 bases apart. Sequences SNHLY (CDR1) and FYNNEI (CDR2) are obtained from the germline V gene.

The rearranged chain carries TRBV2 and TRBJ1-1; a tentative D call is TRBD1 (5 bases match). The sequenced material came from blood. This clonotype originated in a man between 18 and 29 years old in good health. The DNA sequence is given as TGTGCCAGCACGACAGACATGAACACTGAAGCTTTCTTT. This translates into CASTTDMNTEAFF.